This T cell receptor beta chain was identified in a study of shared clonotypes between healthy human individuals. Study as a whole: CD4 naive and CD4 memory each took three plates per donor, while CD8 naive took two and CD8 memory one. Findings and caveats of the study: Naive subsets, compared against memory subsets, generally had larger estimated richness values. The study found about 5.1% of naive CD4 clonotypes shared across four donors.

The donors were adults (healthy and HIV-negative) with no recent acute infections or vaccinations. Measured with immunoSEQ multiplex PCR; TCRdb has only the in-frame clones, and not every one. The profile shows over a million clones, roughly 70% of them singletons. Germline loops: CDR1 MDHEN, CDR2 SYDVKM. Trimming took off 0 bases at V and 0 bases at J, with 6 bases between the two ends. This CDR3 has 15 amino acids. This clone has only one observation. The antigen is unknown. The chain couples TRBV28 to TRBJ1-5; D might be TRBD1 (5 bases). Sequencing was carried out using memory CD4+ T cells sorted from blood. The subset denotes: CD45RA-negative fraction. The TCR was taken from a man between 18 and 35 years old in good health. This CDR3 is CASSLWGLSNQPQHF. For the CDR3, the DNA is TGTGCCAGCAGTTTATGGGGACTTAGCAATCAGCCCCAGCATTTT.